This TCR beta chain was sequenced for a study of T cells after yellow fever vaccination. Study-wide findings and caveats: Abundant clonotypes from the bulk population could contaminate FACS-sorted repertoires. Though it reached lower strength, the secondary response hit its peak faster, day 5 versus 15.

MiXCR, run by TCRdb on the 5' RACE reads, gives a single entry per CDR3 protein. The data hold about 550,000 distinct CDR3 sequences, with roughly 21% observed a single time. This clonotype came up a few times. The antigen is not known. Trimming shortened V by 4 bases and J by 3 bases, and 10 bases separated the two germline ends. The CDR3 has 13 residues. Looked up from germline, CDR1 is LGHDT and CDR2 is YNNKEL (reference sequence). This receptor was identified in a man younger than 40 who received the YFV17D yellow fever vaccine. The gene calls are TRBV3-1 and TRBJ2-7, with a possible D match to TRBD1 (6 bases). Material: PBMCs, obtained 15 days after the yellow fever booster vaccination. This chain's CDR3 is CASSPRDNYEQYF. As DNA, the CDR3 is TGTGCCAGCAGCCCCCGGGACAACTACGAGCAGTACTTC.